This TCR beta chain was profiled in a study of blood T cell repertoires in COVID-19. Living in roughly 23 US areas, the participants were between roughly 18 and 95 years of age. Participants reported their clinical history, and cohort assignment relied on those reports. Cohort 3 donors counted as recovered after two negative PCRs, clearance, or resolved symptoms. Trimming left V 5 bases short and J 4 bases short, with 17 bases between. Germline lookup yields CDR1 LNHDA and CDR2 SQIVND (reference sequence). The CDR3 has 16 residues. The authors' processing: Nucleated cell counts were estimated from reference gene primer amplification. Assay used: immunoSEQ multiplex PCR; TCRdb lists only in-frame clones, some missing. Clone size and V and J calls were adopted from that table, with D and trimming inferred from the DNA. The sample gives 390,000 or so clones, roughly four fifths of which show up once; about 5% is in the top ten.

The sequence came from a woman aged 45-59 years who had recovered from COVID-19. The sequenced sample was PBMCs or T cells enriched from blood (not recorded which). This chain uses TRBV19 with TRBJ1-4; D unclear. CDR3 DNA sequence: TGTGCCAGTAGTCCCCCCGGCCGGAGCCTTAATGAAAAACTGTTTTTT. This gives the protein CASSPPGRSLNEKLFF.